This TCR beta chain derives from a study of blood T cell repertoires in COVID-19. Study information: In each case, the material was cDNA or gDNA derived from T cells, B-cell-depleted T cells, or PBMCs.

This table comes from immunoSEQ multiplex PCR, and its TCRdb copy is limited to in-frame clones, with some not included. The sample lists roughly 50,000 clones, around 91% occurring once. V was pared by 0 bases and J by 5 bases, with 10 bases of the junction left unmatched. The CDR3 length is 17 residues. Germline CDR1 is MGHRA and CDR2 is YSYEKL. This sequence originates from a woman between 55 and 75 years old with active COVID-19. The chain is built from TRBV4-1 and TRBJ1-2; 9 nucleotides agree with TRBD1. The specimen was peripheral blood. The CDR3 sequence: CASSQEGIPGQGYGYTF. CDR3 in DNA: TGCGCCAGCAGCCAAGAGGGGATTCCGGGACAGGGTTATGGCTACACCTTC.